This T cell receptor (beta chain) appears in the sequencing data of a study of blood T cell repertoires in COVID-19. About the study: Some COVID-19 samples were acute and others convalescent; all came from the United States, Italy and Spain. T cells, B-cell-depleted T cells, or PBMCs provided the cDNA or gDNA that served as material.

Germline V lookup: CDR1 ENHRY, CDR2 SYGVKD. The CDR3 has 13 residues. Unmatched junction bases numbered 5, after V lost 10 bases and J lost 2 bases. As processed by the authors: Reference gene primers were amplified, and this amplification served to estimate nucleated cell counts. The method was immunoSEQ multiplex PCR; TCRdb's version includes in-frame clones alone and lacks a portion of them. V and J calls and clone size are those listed in that table; D and trimming were worked out from the DNA. The data contain some 77,000 clones, around 89% of them singletons. Sequencing was done on a sample of peripheral blood. V and J are TRBV10-3 and TRBJ1-5, with TRBD1 matching 7 bases. This receptor was taken from a woman of 80 years or more with active or convalescent COVID-19. The CDR3 DNA reads TGTGCCAGCGGACAGGCGGGCAATCAGCCCCAGCATTTT. This translates into CASGQAGNQPQHF.